This TCR beta chain is drawn from a study of T cell responses to AZD1222 COVID-19 vaccine. As for this clone: The antigen remains undetermined.

The study's findings and limits: Repertoire samples came only from after the peak T cell response.

The repertoire was sequenced with immunoSEQ multiplex PCR; TCRdb's copy has only in-frame clones and lacks some. Among approximately 100,000 clones, about 94% were seen once, and the ten largest hold more than 2%. CDR1 SGDLS and CDR2 YYNGEE come from the germline V gene. The CDR3 totals 15 residues. Trimming took off 4 bases at V and 5 bases at J, with 18 bases between the two ends. The input for sequencing was peripheral blood, taken on day 0 of AZD1222 vaccination. The chain joins TRBV9 to TRBJ2-5, with D possibly being TRBD1 (6 bases). The sequence came from an adult in good health. This CDR3 is CASSPTWGRGETQYF. The CDR3 nucleotides read TGTGCCAGCAGCCCTACTTGGGGGCGAGGGGAGACCCAGTACTTC.